This T cell receptor (beta chain) came from a study of T cell responses to AZD1222 COVID-19 vaccine. Comment on this clone: Its antigen remains unidentified.

General observations from the study: Clonal diversity may have been underestimated, and the donors were mostly white British, with more females than males. Spike-specific TCR breadth and depth rose after two AZD1222 doses.

In germline, CDR1 is SGHAT, CDR2 FQNNGV. CDR3 size: 16 residues. Trimming pared 3 bases from V and 6 bases from J, leaving 15 bases between. Assay used: immunoSEQ multiplex PCR; TCRdb lists only in-frame clones, some missing. Of under 150,000 clones in the sample, about nine tenths were seen once. The sequence was collected from an adult who received the AZD1222 COVID-19 vaccine. This chain uses TRBV11-2 with TRBJ1-6; no clear D. The sequenced sample was peripheral blood, obtained 28 days after the second AZD1222 dose. CDR3 amino acids: CASSFGQSKVNSPLHF. In DNA, the CDR3 is TGTGCCAGCAGCTTTGGGCAGTCTAAAGTTAATTCACCCCTCCACTTT.